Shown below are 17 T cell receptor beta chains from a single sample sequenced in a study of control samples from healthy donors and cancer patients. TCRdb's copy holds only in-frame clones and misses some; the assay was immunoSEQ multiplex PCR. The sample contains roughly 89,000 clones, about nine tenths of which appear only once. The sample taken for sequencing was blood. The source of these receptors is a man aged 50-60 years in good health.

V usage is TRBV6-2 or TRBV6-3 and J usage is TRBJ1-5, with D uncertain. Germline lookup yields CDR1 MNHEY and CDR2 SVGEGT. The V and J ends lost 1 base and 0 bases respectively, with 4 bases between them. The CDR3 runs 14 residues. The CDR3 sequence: CASSYLASNQPQHF. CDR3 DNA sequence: TGTGCCAGCAGTTACTTGGCTAGCAATCAGCCCCAGCATTTT.

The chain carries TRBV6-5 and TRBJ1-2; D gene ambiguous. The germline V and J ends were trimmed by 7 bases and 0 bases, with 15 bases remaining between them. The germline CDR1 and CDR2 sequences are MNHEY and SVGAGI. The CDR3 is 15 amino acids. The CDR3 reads CASTRGDLSNYGYTF. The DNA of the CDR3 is TGTGCCAGCACCCGGGGAGACCTCTCTAACTATGGCTACACCTTC.

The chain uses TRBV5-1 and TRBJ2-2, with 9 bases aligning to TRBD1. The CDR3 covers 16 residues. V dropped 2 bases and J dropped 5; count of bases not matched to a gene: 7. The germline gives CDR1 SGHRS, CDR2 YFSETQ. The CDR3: CASSFDRDRETGELFF. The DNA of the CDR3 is TGCGCCAGCAGCTTCGACCGGGACAGGGAAACCGGGGAGCTGTTTTTT.

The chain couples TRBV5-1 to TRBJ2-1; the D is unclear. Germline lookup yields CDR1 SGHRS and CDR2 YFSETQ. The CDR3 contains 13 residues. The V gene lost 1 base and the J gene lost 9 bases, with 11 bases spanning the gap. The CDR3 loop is CASSLLSSGEQFF. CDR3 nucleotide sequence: TGCGCCAGCAGCTTGTTATCTAGTGGTGAGCAGTTCTTC.

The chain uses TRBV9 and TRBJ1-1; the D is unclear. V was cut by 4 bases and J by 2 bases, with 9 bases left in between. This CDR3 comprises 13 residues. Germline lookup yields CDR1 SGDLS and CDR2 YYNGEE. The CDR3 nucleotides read TGTGCCAGCAGCATACTGCATAACACTGAAGCTTTCTTT. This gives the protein CASSILHNTEAFF.

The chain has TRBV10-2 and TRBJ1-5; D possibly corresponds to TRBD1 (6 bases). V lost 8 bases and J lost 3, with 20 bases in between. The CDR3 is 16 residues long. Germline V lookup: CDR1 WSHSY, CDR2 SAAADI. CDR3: CASCGQWGGSNQPQHF. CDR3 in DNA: TGCGCCAGCTGTGGACAGTGGGGGGGTTCCAATCAGCCCCAGCATTTT.

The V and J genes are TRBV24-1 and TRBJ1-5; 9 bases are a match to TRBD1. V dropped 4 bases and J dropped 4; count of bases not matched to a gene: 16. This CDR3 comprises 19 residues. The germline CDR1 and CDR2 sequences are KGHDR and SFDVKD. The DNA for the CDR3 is TGTGCCACCAGTGACCCTTTCGGGGGGACAGGGAGGAAAAATCAGCCCCAGCATTTT. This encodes CATSDPFGGTGRKNQPQHF.

CDR3 region: CASSGVGQGVGGYTF. The CDR3 nucleotides are TGTGCCAGCAGCGGGGTGGGACAGGGTGTAGGAGGCTACACCTTC. V is TRBV5-6 and J is TRBJ1-2; 9 bases align to TRBD1. The CDR3 is 15 residues long. V was pared by 4 bases and J by 8 bases, with 12 bases of the junction left unmatched. The germline V gene encodes CDR1 SGHDT and CDR2 YYEEEE.

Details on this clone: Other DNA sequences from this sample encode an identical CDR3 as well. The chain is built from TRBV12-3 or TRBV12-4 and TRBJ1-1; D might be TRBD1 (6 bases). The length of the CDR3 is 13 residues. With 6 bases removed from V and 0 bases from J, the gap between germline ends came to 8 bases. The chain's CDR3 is CASRGGMNTEAFF. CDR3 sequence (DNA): TGTGCCAGCAGGGGGGGCATGAACACTGAAGCTTTCTTT.

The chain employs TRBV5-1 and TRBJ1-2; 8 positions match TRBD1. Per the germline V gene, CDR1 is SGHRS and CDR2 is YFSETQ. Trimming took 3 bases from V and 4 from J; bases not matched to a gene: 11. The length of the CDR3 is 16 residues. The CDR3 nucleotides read TGCGCCAGCAGCTCAGGGACAGGAGGAAGGGGCTATGGCTACACCTTC. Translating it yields CASSSGTGGRGYGYTF.

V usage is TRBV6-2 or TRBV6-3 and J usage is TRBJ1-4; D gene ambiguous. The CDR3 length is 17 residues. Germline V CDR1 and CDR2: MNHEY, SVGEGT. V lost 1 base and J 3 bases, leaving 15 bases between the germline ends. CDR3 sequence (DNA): TGTGCCAGCAGTTACTACGTAGCCGTGAGGCCTAATGAAAAACTGTTTTTT. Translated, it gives CASSYYVAVRPNEKLFF.

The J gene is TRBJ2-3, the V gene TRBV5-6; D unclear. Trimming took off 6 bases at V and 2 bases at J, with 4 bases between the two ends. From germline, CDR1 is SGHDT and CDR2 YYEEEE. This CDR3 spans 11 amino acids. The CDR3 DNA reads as TGTGCCAGCAAAGCCACAGATACGCAGTATTTT. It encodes CASKATDTQYF.

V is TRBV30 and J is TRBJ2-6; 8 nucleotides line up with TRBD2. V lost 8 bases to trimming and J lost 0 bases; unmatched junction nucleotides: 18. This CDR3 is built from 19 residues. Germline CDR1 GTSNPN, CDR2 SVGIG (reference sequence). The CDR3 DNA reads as TGTGCCCGTGCTCGGGGGGGAATAACCCTTGGCTCTGGGGCCAACGTCCTGACTTTC. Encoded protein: CARARGGITLGSGANVLTF.

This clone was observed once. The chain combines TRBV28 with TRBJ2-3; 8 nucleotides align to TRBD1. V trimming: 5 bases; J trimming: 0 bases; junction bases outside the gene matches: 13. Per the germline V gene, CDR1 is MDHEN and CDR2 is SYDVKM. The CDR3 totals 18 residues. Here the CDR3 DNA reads TGTGCCAGCAGTCTTGCAGGGGGCTCTAGATTTAGCACAGATACGCAGTATTTT. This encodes CASSLAGGSRFSTDTQYF.

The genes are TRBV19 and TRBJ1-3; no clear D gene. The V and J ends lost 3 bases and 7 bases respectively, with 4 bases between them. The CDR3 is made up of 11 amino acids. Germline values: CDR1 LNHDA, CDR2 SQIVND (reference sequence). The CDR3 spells CASSMGNTIYF. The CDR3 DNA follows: TGTGCCAGTAGTATGGGGAACACCATATATTTT. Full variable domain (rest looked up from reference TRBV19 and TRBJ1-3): DGGITQSPKYLFRKEGQNVTLSCEQNLNHDAMYWYRQDPGQGLRLIYYSQIVNDFQKGDIAEGYSVSREKKESFPLTVTSAQKNPTAFYLCASSMGNTIYFGEGSWLTVV.

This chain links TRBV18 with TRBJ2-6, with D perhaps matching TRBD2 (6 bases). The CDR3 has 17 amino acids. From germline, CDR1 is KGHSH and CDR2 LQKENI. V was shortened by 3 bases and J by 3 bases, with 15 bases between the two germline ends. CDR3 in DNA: TGTGCCAGCTCACCTGCCCCAGGGAGGTTTGGGGCCAACGTCCTGACTTTC. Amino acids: CASSPAPGRFGANVLTF.

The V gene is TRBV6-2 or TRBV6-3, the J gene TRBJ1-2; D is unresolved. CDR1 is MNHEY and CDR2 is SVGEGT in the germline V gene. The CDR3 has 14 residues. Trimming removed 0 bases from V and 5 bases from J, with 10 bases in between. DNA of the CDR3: TGTGCCAGCAGTTACTCGAGGCTGGATTATGGCTACACCTTC. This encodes CASSYSRLDYGYTF.